Listed below are T cell receptor beta chains from one sample, sequenced in a study of beta chain features in type 1 diabetes. Repertoires were generated with immunoSEQ multiplex PCR, while TCRdb's copy carries only in-frame clones and drops some. The sample has under 400,000 clones, around a fifth seen once. The sequenced sample was naive CD4+ T cells from blood. Receptors were obtained from a young woman in good health. Both conserved end residues are part of each CDR3. D genes are given only for firm matches. The size of a clone is reported for some rows only, either as once, few or many, or as a class for expanded clones.

V	size	D	J	DNA	CDR3
TRBV29-1	NA	TRBD1	TRBJ1-3	TGCAGCGTTGGAGGGGGCAATTTGGGAAACACCATATATTTT	CSVGGGNLGNTIYF
TRBV4-1	NA	NA	TRBJ2-2	TGCGCCAGCAGCCGACTCCCGGGACTGCCAACGAACACCGGGGAGCTGTTTTTT	CASSRLPGLPTNTGELFF
TRBV7-8	NA	TRBD1	TRBJ2-5	TGTGCCAGCAGCTTCCTGACAGGGAGGACCCAGTACTTC	CASSFLTGRTQYF
TRBV18	NA	NA	TRBJ1-2	TGTGCCAGCTCACCAGAAACGGGTCTAGCTAACTATGGCTACACCTTC	CASSPETGLANYGYTF
TRBV9	few	TRBD1	TRBJ1-2	TGTGCCAGCAGCGTAGCACAGGGGTACGGCTACACCTTC	CASSVAQGYGYTF
TRBV15	NA	TRBD1	TRBJ1-3	TGTGCCACCAGCCCGGGACAGAACTCTGGAAACACCATATATTTT	CATSPGQNSGNTIYF
TRBV2	few	TRBD2	TRBJ2-3	TGTGCCAGCAGTGACCGAGCGGGAGGACAAGATACGCAGTATTTT	CASSDRAGGQDTQYF
TRBV30	NA	NA	TRBJ1-5	TGTGCCTGGAGTACACCACCGGACAGTTTCAATCAGCCCCAGCATTTT	CAWSTPPDSFNQPQHF
TRBV4-1	NA	NA	TRBJ2-3	TGCGCCAGCAGCCAAGATAGGGCGGGCACTCCCGCAAATACGCAGTATTTT	CASSQDRAGTPANTQYF
TRBV5-1	NA	TRBD2	TRBJ2-7	TGCGCCAGCACTCCTAGCGGGAGCTCCTACGAGCAGTACTTC	CASTPSGSSYEQYF
TRBV6-6	few	TRBD2	TRBJ2-3	TGTGCCAGCAGTAGAGTAGCGGGGGTCACAGATACGCAGTATTTT	CASSRVAGVTDTQYF
TRBV7-9	few	NA	TRBJ2-7	TGTGCCAGCAGCCGATCGAGCGAGGCCGAGCAGTACTTC	CASSRSSEAEQYF
TRBV7-9	few	NA	TRBJ2-1	TGTGCCAGCAGCTTAGTGGCAGATTACAATGAGCAGTTCTTC	CASSLVADYNEQFF
TRBV5-1	NA	TRBD2	TRBJ2-5	TGCGCCAGCAGCTTCGGACTAGCGGGGGGCCAAGAGACCCAGTACTTC	CASSFGLAGGQETQYF
TRBV9	NA	NA	TRBJ2-2	TGTGCCAGCAGCGTAGCTCCACAGCTTGGGGGGGAGCTGTTTTTT	CASSVAPQLGGELFF
TRBV30	few	NA	TRBJ2-2	TGTGCCTCTTTCAGAAACACCGGGGAGCTGTTTTTT	CASFRNTGELFF
TRBV2	NA	NA	TRBJ2-7	TGTGCCAGCGGCCTGACTTGGAACGAGCAGTACTTC	CASGLTWNEQYF
TRBV4-1	NA	TRBD2	TRBJ2-1	TGCGCCAGCAGCCACGGACTAGCGGGGGTTAGCTCCTACAATGAGCAGTTCTTC	CASSHGLAGVSSYNEQFF
TRBV15	NA	NA	TRBJ2-1	TGTGCCACCAGCAGAGAAAGTCCAGGGATTCCCTACAATGAGCAGTTCTTC	CATSRESPGIPYNEQFF
TRBV5-1	few	TRBD2	TRBJ2-1	TGCGCCAGCAGCTTGTGGCTAGCGGGATCCTACAATGAGCAGTTCTTC	CASSLWLAGSYNEQFF
TRBV5-4	few	NA	TRBJ1-1	TGTGCCAGCAGCTTGTACGGGGGGCGGGCTGAAGCTTTCTTT	CASSLYGGRAEAFF
TRBV4-1	few	NA	TRBJ1-5	TGCGCCAGCAGCCAAACAGGGTTAGGGGGCAATCAGCCCCAGCATTTT	CASSQTGLGGNQPQHF
TRBV30	few	TRBD2	TRBJ2-1	TGTGCCTGGATAGGTAGCGGGGGGGGCTCCTACAATGAGCAGTTCTTC	CAWIGSGGGSYNEQFF
TRBV12-5	few	TRBD1	TRBJ1-5	TGTGCTAGTGGTTTAATTTTAGGACAGGGTTTTCGCAATCAGCCCCAGCATTTT	CASGLILGQGFRNQPQHF
TRBV30	NA	TRBD1	TRBJ2-4	TGTGCCTGGAGTGTCTTGGGACAGGGGGCGCGGTGGGGGGGAAAAAACATTCAGTACTTC	CAWSVLGQGARWGGKNIQYF
TRBV4-1	NA	TRBD1	TRBJ1-1	TGCGCCAGCAGCCAACCTGACAGGGACACTGAAGCTTTCTTT	CASSQPDRDTEAFF
TRBV4-3	few	NA	TRBJ1-1	TGCGCCAGCAGCCAAGGGCAACAGATGAACACTGAAGCTTTCTTT	CASSQGQQMNTEAFF
TRBV7-9	NA	NA	TRBJ1-5	TGTGCCAGCATCCATCGTCGTACTCTCAATCAGCCCCAGCATTTT	CASIHRRTLNQPQHF
TRBV6-1	few	NA	TRBJ2-1	TGTGCCAGCATGGTCACCGGGGGAAATGAGCAGTTCTTC	CASMVTGGNEQFF
TRBV7-2	NA	TRBD1	TRBJ1-4	TGTGCCAGCAGCCCCAGGGGGCGAAGTGAAAAACTGTTTTTT	CASSPRGRSEKLFF
TRBV19	NA	TRBD1	TRBJ2-7	TGTGCCAGTAGTCCCAGACAGGGGCGGTCCTACGAGCAGTACTTC	CASSPRQGRSYEQYF
TRBV29-1	few	NA	TRBJ2-7	TGCAGCGTTGGTGGCAGGGGATACGAGCAGTACTTC	CSVGGRGYEQYF
TRBV18	NA	NA	TRBJ2-7	TGTGCCAGCTCACCAAAGCACGAGCAGTACTTC	CASSPKHEQYF
TRBV7-2	few	TRBD1	TRBJ1-5	TGTGCCAGCAGCCACTCCGGGACAGGGTTAGCGGTCGGGCCCCAGCATTTT	CASSHSGTGLAVGPQHF
TRBV5-1	few	NA	TRBJ1-1	TGCGCCAGCAGCTTGGGAGGGATGAGCACTGAAGCTTTCTTT	CASSLGGMSTEAFF
TRBV7-9	few	TRBD1	TRBJ1-4	TGTGCCAGCAGCGGCCTGGGACAGGGTTCAACTAATGAAAAACTGTTTTTT	CASSGLGQGSTNEKLFF
TRBV4-1	few	NA	TRBJ2-7	TGCGCCAGCAGCTCACCAGGGATCCGTCACGAGCAGTACTTC	CASSSPGIRHEQYF
TRBV4-3	few	NA	TRBJ2-7	TGCGCCAGCAGCCAAGATTACGGGTCCTACGAGCAGTACTTC	CASSQDYGSYEQYF
TRBV30	few	TRBD2	TRBJ2-1	TGTGCCTGGAGGCCACGACTAGCGGGAGGCCCCGCGAGCTCCTACAATGAGCAGTTCTTC	CAWRPRLAGGPASSYNEQFF
TRBV30	few	TRBD1	TRBJ1-1	TGTGCCTGGGAAGTTCAGGGGGAAGCTGAAGCTTTCTTT	CAWEVQGEAEAFF
TRBV6-5	few	NA	TRBJ1-2	TGTGCCAGCAGTTACGGGCACTCCTATGGCTACACCTTC	CASSYGHSYGYTF
TRBV30	NA	NA	TRBJ2-5	TGTGCCTGGACTCCCACCAGGGTAGAGACCCAGTACTTC	CAWTPTRVETQYF
TRBV2	few	NA	TRBJ1-5	TGTGCCAGCAGTGTTGAGGGAGGAAGCAATCAGCCCCAGCATTTT	CASSVEGGSNQPQHF
TRBV7-2	few	TRBD2	TRBJ2-3	TGTGCCAGCACCGCGGGGGCGGGGGGAGGCACAGATACGCAGTATTTT	CASTAGAGGGTDTQYF
TRBV21-1	few	NA	TRBJ1-1	TGTGCCAGCAGCAAAAGGGGGTTTGCGGAGAACACTGAAGCTTTCTTT	CASSKRGFAENTEAFF
TRBV5-4	few	NA	TRBJ1-2	TGTGCCAGCAGCTTTAGGACAAGTCTTAACTATGGCTACACCTTC	CASSFRTSLNYGYTF
TRBV5-1	NA	TRBD1	TRBJ2-5	TGCGCCAGCAGCTCGGGGACAGGGGGCAGGGAGACCCAGTACTTC	CASSSGTGGRETQYF
TRBV11-2	few	TRBD1	TRBJ2-3	TGTGCCAGCAGCTCGTTGGGACAGGGGGCATGGGCAGATACGCAGTATTTT	CASSSLGQGAWADTQYF
TRBV4-1	NA	TRBD1	TRBJ2-5	TGCGCCAGCAGCCAAGGCCCTGTCCGACAGGGAGCCCAAGAGACCCAGTACTTC	CASSQGPVRQGAQETQYF
TRBV2	NA	NA	TRBJ1-2	TGTGCCTCCAGCTACTTAAGGGGGAATTATGGCTACACCTTC	CASSYLRGNYGYTF
TRBV5-1	NA	TRBD1	TRBJ2-5	TGCGCCAGCAGCTACGGGACAGGGCAAGAGACCCAGTACTTC	CASSYGTGQETQYF